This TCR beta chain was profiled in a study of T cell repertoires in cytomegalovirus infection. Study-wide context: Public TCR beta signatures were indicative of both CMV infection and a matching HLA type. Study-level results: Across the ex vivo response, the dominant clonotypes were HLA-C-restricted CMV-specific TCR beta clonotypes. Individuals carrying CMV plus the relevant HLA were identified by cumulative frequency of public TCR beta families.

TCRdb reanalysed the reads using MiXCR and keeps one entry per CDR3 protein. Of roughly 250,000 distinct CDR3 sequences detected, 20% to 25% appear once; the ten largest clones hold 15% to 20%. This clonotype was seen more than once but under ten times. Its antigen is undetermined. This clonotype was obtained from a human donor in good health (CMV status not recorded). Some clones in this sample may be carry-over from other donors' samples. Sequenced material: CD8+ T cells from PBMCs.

The chain's CDR3 is CSANTRDVNTDTQYF. The CDR3 DNA reads TGCAGTGCTAATACTAGGGACGTTAATACAGATACGCAGTATTTT. The V gene is TRBV20-1, the J gene TRBJ2-3, with D tentatively TRBD1 or TRBD2 (5 bases each). The length of the CDR3 is 15 residues. V lost 4 bases and J lost 3, with 17 bases in between. The germline V gene has CDR1 DFQATT and CDR2 SNEGSKA (reference sequence).